This T cell receptor (beta chain) was found in a study of cytomegalovirus exposure and HLA in healthy donors. The CDR3 spans 14 residues. Germline V gene data show CDR1 as MNHNS and CDR2 as SASEGT. Trimming took 3 bases from V and 4 from J, leaving 7 bases between them. Vbeta (60) and Jbeta (13) primers were used in the PCR. Sequencing used immunoSEQ multiplex PCR; TCRdb keeps in-frame clones, though not all of them. The sample includes just over 150,000 clones, around 84% of them seen just once. This clone was detected only a few times. The material sequenced was PBMCs. The receptor was isolated from a middle-aged man in good health and CMV-seropositive. This sequence joins TRBV6-1 and TRBJ1-6; no firm D call. The CDR3 sequence is CASSDPGYNSPLHF. The CDR3 coding sequence is TGTGCCAGCAGTGACCCGGGGTATAATTCACCCCTCCACTTT.